The T cell receptor (beta chain) under discussion was sequenced for a study of T-cell reconstitution after alpha-beta-depleted transplantation in children. The junction had 0 bases not matched to a gene; V was cut back by 1 base and J by 6 bases. The germline CDR1 and CDR2 sequences are SGHTA and FQGNSA. This CDR3 is 13 amino acids long. Unique molecular identifiers were built into the TCRbeta library. TCRdb called the PCR reads again in MiXCR, with one record for every CDR3 protein. Among about 440,000 distinct CDR3 sequences, 43% were seen once, and the ten largest hold 27%. This TCR came from a girl aged 2-10 years with aplastic anemia, due to receive a stem cell transplant. The J gene is TRBJ2-3, the V gene TRBV7-2, with TRBD2 matching over 8 bases. Sequencing used PBMCs, obtained before TCRalphabeta/CD19-depleted stem cell transplant. The CDR3 nucleotides are TGTGCCAGCAGCTTAGGGACTAGCGATACGCAGTATTTT. This encodes CASSLGTSDTQYF.